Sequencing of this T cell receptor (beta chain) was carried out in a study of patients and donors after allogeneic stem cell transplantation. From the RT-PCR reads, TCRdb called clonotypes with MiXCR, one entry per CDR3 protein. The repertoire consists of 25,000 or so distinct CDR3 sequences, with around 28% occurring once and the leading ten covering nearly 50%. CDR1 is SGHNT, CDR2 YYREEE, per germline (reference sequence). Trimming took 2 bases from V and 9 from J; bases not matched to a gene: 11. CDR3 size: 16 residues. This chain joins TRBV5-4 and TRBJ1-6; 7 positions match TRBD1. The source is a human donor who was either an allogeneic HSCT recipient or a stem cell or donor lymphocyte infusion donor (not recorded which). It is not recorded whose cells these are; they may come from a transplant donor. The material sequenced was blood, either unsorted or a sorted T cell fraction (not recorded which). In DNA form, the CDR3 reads TGTGCCAGCAGCTTAATTCTAGGGGGCTTGATTTCACCCCTCCACTTT. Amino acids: CASSLILGGLISPLHF.